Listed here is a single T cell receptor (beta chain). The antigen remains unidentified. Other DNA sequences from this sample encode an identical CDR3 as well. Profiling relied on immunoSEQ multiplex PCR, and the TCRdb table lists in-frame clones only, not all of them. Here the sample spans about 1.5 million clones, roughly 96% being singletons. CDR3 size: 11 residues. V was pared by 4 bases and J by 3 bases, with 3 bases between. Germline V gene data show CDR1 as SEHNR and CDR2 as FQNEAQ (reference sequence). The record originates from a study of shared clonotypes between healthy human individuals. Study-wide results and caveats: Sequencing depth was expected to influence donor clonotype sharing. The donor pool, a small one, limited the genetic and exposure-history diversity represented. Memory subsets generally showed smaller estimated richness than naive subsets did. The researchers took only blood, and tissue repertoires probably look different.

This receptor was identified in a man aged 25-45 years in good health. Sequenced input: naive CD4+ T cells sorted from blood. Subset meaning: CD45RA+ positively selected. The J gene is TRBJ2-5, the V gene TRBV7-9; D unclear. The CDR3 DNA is TGTGCCAGCAGCTCGAAAGAGACCCAGTACTTC. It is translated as CASSSKETQYF.